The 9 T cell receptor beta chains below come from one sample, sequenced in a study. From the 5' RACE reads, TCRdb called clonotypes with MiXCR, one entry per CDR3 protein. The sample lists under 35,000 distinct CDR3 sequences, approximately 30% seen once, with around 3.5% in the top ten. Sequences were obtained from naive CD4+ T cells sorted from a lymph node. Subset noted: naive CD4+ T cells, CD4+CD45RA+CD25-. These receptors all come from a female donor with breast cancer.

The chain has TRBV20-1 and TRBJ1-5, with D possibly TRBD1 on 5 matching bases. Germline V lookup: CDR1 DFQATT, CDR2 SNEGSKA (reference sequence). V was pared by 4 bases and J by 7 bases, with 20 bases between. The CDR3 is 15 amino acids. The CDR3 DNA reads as TGCAGTGCTATCACAGGACCCCAGTATTTCCAGCCCCAGCATTTT. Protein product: CSAITGPQYFQPQHF.

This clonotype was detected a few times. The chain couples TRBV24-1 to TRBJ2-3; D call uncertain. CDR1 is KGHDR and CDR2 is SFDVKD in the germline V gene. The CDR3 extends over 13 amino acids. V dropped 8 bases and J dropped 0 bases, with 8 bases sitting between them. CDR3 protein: CATTDPSTDTQYF. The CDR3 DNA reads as TGTGCCACCACTGACCCTAGCACAGATACGCAGTATTTT.

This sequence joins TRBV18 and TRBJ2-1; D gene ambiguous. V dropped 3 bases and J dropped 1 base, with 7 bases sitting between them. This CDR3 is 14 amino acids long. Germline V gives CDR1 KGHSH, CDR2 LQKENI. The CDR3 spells CASSPTRSYNEQFF. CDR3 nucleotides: TGTGCCAGCTCACCGACACGATCCTACAATGAGCAGTTCTTC.

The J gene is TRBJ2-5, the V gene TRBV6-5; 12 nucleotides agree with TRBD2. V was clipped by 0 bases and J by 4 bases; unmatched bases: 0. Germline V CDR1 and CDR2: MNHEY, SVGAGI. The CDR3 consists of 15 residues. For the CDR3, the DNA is TGTGCCAGCAGTTACTCGACTAGCGGGGGAGAGACCCAGTACTTC. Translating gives CASSYSTSGGETQYF.

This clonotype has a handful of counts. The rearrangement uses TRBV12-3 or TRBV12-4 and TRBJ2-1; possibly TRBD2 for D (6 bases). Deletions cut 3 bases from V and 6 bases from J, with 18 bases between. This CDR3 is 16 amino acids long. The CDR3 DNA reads TGTGCCAGCAGTTTGGTGAGAGGAGGGTACCTCAATGAGCAGTTCTTC. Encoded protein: CASSLVRGGYLNEQFF.

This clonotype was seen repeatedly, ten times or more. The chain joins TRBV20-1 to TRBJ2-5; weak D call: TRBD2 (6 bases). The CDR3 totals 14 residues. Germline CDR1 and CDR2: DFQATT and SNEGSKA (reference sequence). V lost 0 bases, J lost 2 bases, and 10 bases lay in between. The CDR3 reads CSARDWGRQETQYF. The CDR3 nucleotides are TGCAGTGCTAGAGATTGGGGGAGGCAAGAGACCCAGTACTTC.

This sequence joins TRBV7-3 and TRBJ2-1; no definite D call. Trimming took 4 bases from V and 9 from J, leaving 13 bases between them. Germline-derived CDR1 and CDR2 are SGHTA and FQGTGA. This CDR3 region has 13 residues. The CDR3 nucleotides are TGTGCCAGCAGCTCCACGAACTCACGTGAGCAGTTCTTC. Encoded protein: CASSSTNSREQFF.

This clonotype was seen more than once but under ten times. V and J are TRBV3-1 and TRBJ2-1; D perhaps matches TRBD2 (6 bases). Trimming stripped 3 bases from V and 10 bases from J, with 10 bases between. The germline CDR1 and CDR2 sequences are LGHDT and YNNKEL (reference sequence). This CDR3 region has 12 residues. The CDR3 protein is CASSQAGREQFF. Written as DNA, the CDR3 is TGTGCCAGCAGCCAGGCGGGACGGGAGCAGTTCTTC.

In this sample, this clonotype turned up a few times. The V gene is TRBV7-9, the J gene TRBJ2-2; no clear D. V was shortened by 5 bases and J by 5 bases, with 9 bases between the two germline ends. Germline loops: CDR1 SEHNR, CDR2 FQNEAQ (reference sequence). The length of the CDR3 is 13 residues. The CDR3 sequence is CASSPSGTGELFF. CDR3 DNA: TGTGCCAGCAGCCCCAGTGGGACCGGGGAGCTGTTTTTT.